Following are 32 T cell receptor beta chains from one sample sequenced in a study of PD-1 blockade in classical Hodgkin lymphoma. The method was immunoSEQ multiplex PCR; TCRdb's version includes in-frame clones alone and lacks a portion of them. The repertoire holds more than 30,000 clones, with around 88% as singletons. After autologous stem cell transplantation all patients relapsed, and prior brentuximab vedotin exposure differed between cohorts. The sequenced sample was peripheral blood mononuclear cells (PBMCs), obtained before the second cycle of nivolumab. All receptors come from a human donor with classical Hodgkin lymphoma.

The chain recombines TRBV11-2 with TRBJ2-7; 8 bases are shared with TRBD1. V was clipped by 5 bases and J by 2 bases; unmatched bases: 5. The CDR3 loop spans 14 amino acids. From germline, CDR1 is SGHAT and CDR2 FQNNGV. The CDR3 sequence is CASSPGTGPYEQYF. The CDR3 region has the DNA TGTGCCAGCAGCCCCGGGACAGGTCCCTACGAGCAGTACTTC.

This CDR3 is CASSLRGGGRNYGYTF. The CDR3 nucleotides read TGTGCCAGCAGCTTAAGGGGAGGGGGTCGTAACTATGGCTACACCTTC. The V call is TRBV7-3, the J call TRBJ1-2; D might be TRBD1 (6 bases). This CDR3 contains 16 residues. The germline CDR1 and CDR2 sequences are SGHTA and FQGTGA. V gave up 1 base and J gave up 1 base, with 13 bases separating them. Variable domain in full (rest from reference TRBV7-3 and TRBJ1-2): GAGVSQTPSNKVTEKGKYVELRCDPISGHTALYWYRQSLGQGPEFLIYFQGTGAADDSGLPNDRFFAVRPEGSVSTLKIQRTERGDSAVYLCASSLRGGGRNYGYTFGSGTRLTVV.

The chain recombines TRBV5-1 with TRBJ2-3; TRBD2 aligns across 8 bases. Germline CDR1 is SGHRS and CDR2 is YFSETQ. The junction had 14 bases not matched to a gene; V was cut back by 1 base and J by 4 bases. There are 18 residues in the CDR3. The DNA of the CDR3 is TGCGCCAGCAGCTTGCCCCTCGCCGCCGGGAGGGGGGCAGATACGCAGTATTTT. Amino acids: CASSLPLAAGRGADTQYF.

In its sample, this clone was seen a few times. The CDR3, as DNA: TGTGCCAGCCGGAATGGAGGGACTAATGAAAAACTGTTTTTT. This translates into CASRNGGTNEKLFF. J is TRBJ1-4 and V is TRBV5-5; D is ambiguous. The CDR3 is 14 amino acids. Looked up from germline, CDR1 is SGHKS and CDR2 is YYEKEE (reference sequence). V was pared by 7 bases and J by 2 bases, with 12 bases between.

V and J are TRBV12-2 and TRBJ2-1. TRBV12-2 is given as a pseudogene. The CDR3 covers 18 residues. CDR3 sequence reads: CASRLASAREHSYNEQFF. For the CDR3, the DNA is TGTGCAAGTCGCTTAGCGTCGGCACGAGAACACTCCTACAATGAGCAGTTCTTC.

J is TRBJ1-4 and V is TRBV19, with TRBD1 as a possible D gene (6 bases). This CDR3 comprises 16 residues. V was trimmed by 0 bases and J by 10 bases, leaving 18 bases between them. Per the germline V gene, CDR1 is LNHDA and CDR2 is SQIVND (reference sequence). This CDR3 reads CASSIDIQGYSGKLFF. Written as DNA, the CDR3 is TGTGCCAGTAGTATAGACATACAGGGATATTCAGGAAAACTGTTTTTT.

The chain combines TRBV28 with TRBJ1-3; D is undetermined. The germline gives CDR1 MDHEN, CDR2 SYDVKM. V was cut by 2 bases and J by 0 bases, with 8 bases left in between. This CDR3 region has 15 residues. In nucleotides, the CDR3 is TGTGCCAGCAGTTTAACAGTCGTCTCTGGAAACACCATATATTTT. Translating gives CASSLTVVSGNTIYF.

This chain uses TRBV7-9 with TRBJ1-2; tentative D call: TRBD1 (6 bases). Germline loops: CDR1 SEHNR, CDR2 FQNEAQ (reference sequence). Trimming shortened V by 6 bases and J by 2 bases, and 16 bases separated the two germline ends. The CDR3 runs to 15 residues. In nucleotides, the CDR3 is TGTGCCAGCAGTTCTCCGAGACAGGCGAACTATGGCTACACCTTC. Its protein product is CASSSPRQANYGYTF.

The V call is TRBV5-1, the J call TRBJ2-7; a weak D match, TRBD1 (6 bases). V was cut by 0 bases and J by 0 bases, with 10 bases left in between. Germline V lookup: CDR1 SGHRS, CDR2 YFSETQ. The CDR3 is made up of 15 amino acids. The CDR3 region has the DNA TGCGCCAGCAGCTTGGAGGCAGGGGACTCCTACGAGCAGTACTTC. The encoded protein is CASSLEAGDSYEQYF.

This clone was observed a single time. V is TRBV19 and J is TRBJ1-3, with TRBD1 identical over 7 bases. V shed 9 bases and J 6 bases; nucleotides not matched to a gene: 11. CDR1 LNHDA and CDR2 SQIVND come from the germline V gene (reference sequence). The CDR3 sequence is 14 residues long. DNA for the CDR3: TGTGCCAGCCAACCCCCGGGACAGTTAAACACCATATATTTT. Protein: CASQPPGQLNTIYF. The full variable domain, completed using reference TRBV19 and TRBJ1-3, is DGGITQSPKYLFRKEGQNVTLSCEQNLNHDAMYWYRQDPGQGLRLIYYSQIVNDFQKGDIAEGYSVSREKKESFPLTVTSAQKNPTAFYLCASQPPGQLNTIYFGEGSWLTVV.

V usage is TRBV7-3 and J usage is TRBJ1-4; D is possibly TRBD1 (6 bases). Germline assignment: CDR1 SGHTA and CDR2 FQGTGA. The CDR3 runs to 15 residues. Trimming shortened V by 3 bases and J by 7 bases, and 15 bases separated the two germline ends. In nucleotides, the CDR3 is TGTGCCAGCAGCTTGATGGGGGCTCCCGGTGAAAAACTGTTTTTT. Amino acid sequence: CASSLMGAPGEKLFF.

CDR3 sequence: CASARVLYNEQFF. The CDR3 region has the DNA TGTGCCAGCGCCCGGGTTCTTTACAATGAGCAGTTCTTC. The rearrangement joins TRBV6-5 to TRBJ2-1, with unresolved D. Trimming removed 8 bases from V and 4 bases from J, with 12 bases in between. The CDR3 contains 13 residues. Germline CDR1 and CDR2: MNHEY and SVGAGI.

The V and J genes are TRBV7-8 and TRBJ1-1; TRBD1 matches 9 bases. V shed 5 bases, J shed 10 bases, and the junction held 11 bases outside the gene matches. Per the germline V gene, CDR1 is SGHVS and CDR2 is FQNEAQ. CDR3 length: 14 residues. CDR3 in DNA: TGTGCCAGCAGCCGGACGCAAAGACAGGGGGGAGCTTTCTTT. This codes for CASSRTQRQGGAFF.

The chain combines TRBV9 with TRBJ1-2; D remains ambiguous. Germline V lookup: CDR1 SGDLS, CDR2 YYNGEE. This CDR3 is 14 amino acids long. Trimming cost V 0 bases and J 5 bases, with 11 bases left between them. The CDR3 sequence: CASSVGLALYGYTF. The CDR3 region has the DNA TGTGCCAGCAGCGTAGGACTTGCCTTATATGGCTACACCTTC.

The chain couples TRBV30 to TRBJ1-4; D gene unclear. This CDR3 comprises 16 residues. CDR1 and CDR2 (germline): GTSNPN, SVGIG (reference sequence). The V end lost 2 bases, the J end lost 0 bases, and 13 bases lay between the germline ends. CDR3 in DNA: TGTGCCTGGAGTTTGCCCTTTAGGACAACTAATGAAAAACTGTTTTTT. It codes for CAWSLPFRTTNEKLFF.

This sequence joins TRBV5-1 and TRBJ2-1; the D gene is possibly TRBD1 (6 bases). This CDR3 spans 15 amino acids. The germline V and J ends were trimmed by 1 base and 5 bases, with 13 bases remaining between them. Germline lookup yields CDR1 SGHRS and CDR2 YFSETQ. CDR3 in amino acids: CASSLRQGRNNEQFF. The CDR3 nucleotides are TGCGCCAGCAGCTTGCGGCAGGGGCGGAACAATGAGCAGTTCTTC. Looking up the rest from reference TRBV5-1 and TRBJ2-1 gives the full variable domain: KAGVTQTPRYLIKTRGQQVTLSCSPISGHRSVSWYQQTPGQGLQFLFEYFSETQRNKGNFPGRFSGRQFSNSRSEMNVSTLELGDSALYLCASSLRQGRNNEQFFGPGTRLTVL.

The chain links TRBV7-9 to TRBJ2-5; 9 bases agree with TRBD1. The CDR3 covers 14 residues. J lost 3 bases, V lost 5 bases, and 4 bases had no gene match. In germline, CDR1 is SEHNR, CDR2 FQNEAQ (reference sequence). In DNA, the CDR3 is TGTGCCAGCAGCCCCTGGACAGGGGAAGAGACCCAGTACTTC. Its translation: CASSPWTGEETQYF.

The CDR3 loop is CASILETQYF. Here the CDR3 DNA reads TGTGCCAGCATCCTCGAGACCCAGTACTTC. This chain links TRBV6-1 with TRBJ2-5; D is uncertain. Germline V CDR1 and CDR2: MNHNS, SASEGT. There are 10 residues in the CDR3. Trimming took off 7 bases at V and 5 bases at J, with 5 bases between the two ends.

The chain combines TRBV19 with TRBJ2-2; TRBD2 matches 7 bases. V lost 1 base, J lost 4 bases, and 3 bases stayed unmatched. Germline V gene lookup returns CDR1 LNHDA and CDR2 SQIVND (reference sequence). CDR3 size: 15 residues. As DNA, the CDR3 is TGTGCCAGTAGTATAGCGGGAGGACCCACCGGGGAGCTGTTTTTT. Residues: CASSIAGGPTGELFF. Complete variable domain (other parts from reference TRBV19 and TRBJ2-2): DGGITQSPKYLFRKEGQNVTLSCEQNLNHDAMYWYRQDPGQGLRLIYYSQIVNDFQKGDIAEGYSVSREKKESFPLTVTSAQKNPTAFYLCASSIAGGPTGELFFGEGSRLTVL.

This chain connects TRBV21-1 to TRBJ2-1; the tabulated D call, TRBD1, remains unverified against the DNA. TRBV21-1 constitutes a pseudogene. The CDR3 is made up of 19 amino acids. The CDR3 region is CASSKVDRGPISSYNEQFF. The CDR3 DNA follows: TGTGCCAGCAGCAAAGTTGACAGGGGCCCAATTAGCTCCTACAATGAGCAGTTCTTC.

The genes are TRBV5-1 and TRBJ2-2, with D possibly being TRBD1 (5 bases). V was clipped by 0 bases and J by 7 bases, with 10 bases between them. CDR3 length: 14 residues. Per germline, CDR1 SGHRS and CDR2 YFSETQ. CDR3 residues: CASSLEGEYGELFF. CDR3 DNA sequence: TGCGCCAGCAGCTTGGAAGGGGAATACGGGGAGCTGTTTTTT.

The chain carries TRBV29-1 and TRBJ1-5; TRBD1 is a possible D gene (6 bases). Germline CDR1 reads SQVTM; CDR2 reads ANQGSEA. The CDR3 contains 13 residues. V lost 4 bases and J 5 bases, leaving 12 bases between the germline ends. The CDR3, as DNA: TGCAGCGTTGGGTCAGGGGAAGATCAGCCCCAGCATTTT. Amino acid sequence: CSVGSGEDQPQHF.

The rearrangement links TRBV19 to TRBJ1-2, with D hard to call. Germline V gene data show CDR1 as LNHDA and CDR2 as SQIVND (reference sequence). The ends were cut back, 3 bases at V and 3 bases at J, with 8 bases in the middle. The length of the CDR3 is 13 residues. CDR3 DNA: TGTGCCAGTAGTATGAGGCGGTACTATGGCTACACCTTC. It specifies CASSMRRYYGYTF.

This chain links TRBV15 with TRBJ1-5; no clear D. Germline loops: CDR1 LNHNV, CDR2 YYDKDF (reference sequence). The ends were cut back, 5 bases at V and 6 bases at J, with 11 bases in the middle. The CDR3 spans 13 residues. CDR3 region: CATSLRKSQPQHF. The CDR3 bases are TGTGCCACCAGCCTTCGAAAAAGTCAGCCCCAGCATTTT.

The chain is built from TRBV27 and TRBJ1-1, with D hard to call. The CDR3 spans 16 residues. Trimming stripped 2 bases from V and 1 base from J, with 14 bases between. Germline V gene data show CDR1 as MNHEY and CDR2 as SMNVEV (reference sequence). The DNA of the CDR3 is TGTGCCAGCAGTTTACTACCATACCGGTCGAACACTGAAGCTTTCTTT. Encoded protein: CASSLLPYRSNTEAFF.

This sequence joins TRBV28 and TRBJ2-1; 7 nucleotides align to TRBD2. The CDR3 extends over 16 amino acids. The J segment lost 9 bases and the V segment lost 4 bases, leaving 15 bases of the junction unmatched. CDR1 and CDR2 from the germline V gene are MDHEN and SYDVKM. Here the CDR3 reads CASSSLPRTSYGEQFF. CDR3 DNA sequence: TGTGCCAGCAGTTCCCTACCCCGGACTAGTTACGGTGAGCAGTTCTTC.

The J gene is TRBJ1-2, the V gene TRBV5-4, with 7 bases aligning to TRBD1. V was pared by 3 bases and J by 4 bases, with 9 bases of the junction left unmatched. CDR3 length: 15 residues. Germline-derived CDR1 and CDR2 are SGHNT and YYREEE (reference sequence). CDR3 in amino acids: CASSSLQGRSYGYTF. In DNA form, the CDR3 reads TGTGCCAGCAGCTCTCTACAGGGGCGGTCCTATGGCTACACCTTC.

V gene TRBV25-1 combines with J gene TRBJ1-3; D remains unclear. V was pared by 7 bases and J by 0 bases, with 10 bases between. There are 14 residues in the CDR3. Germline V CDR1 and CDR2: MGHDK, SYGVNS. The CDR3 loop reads CASKAGRSGNTIYF. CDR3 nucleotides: TGTGCCAGCAAGGCCGGGCGCTCTGGAAACACCATATATTTT.

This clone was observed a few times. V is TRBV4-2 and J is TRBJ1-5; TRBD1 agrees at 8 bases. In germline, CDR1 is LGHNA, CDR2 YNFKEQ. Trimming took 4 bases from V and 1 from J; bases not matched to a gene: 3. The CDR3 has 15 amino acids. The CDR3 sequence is CASSPRTGSNQPQHF. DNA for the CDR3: TGTGCCAGCAGCCCCCGGACAGGGAGCAATCAGCCCCAGCATTTT.

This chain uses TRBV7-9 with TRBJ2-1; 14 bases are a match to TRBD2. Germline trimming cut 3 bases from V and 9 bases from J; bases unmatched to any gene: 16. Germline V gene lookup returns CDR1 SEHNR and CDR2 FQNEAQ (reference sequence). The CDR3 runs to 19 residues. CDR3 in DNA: TGTGCCAGCAGCTTCCTCGCCCCCGGGACTAGCGGGAGTCCGGGTGAGCAGTTCTTC. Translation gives CASSFLAPGTSGSPGEQFF.

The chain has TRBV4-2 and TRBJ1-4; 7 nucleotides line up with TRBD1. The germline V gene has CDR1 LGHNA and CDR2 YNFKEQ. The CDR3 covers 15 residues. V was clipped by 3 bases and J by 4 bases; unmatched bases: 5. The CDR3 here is CASSHPGTVNEKLFF. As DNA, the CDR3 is TGTGCCAGCAGCCACCCCGGGACAGTTAATGAAAAACTGTTTTTT.

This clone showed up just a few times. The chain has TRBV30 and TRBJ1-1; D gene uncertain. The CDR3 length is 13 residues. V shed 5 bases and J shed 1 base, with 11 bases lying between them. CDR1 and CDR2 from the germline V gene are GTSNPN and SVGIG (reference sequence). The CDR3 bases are TGTGCCTGGGAAGGACGCCGGAACACTGAAGCTTTCTTT. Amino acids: CAWEGRRNTEAFF.